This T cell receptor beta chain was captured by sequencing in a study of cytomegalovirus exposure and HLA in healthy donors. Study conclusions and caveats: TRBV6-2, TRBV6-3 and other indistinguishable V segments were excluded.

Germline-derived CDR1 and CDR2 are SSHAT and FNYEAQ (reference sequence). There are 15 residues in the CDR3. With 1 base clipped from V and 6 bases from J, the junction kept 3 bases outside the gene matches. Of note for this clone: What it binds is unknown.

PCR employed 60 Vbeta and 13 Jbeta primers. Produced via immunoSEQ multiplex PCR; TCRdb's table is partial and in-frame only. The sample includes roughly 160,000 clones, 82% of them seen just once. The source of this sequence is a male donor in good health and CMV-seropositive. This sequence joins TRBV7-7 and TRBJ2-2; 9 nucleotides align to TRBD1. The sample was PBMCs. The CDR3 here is CASSLEGQGPGELFF. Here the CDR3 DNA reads TGTGCCAGCAGCTTAGAGGGACAGGGTCCCGGGGAGCTGTTTTTT.